The present TCR beta chain was sequenced within a study of T cells after yellow fever vaccination. V was shortened by 4 bases and J by 4 bases, with 15 bases between the two germline ends. CDR1 and CDR2 from the germline V gene are SGHRS and YFSETQ. The CDR3 loop spans 15 amino acids. Study conclusions and caveats: A limited proportion of clonotypes was detected within both the CD4 and CD8 compartments. High-abundance clonotypes from the bulk population could contaminate FACS-sorted repertoires.

It was through 5'RACE template switching that TCR cDNA was made, with a universal primer site and UMIs added. TCRdb reprocessed the 5' RACE reads with MiXCR, giving one entry per CDR3 protein. Here the sample spans 400,000 or so distinct CDR3 sequences, 18% being singletons. Remarks on this clonotype: The antigen is unknown.

V gene TRBV5-1 combines with J gene TRBJ1-5; maybe TRBD1 (6 bases). This receptor was identified in a man in his late teens or twenties who received the YFV17D yellow fever vaccine. The input for sequencing was PBMCs, taken before the yellow fever booster vaccination. CDR3 amino acids: CASSPTGMENQPQHF. CDR3 sequence (DNA): TGCGCCAGCAGCCCTACAGGGATGGAGAATCAGCCCCAGCATTTT.